These 7 T cell receptor beta chains share one sample of origin, sequenced in a study of blood T cell repertoires in COVID-19. Libraries were prepared by immunoSEQ multiplex PCR; TCRdb keeps only in-frame clonotypes and omits some of them. The repertoire holds 250,000 to 300,000 clones, with 91% as singletons. The specimen was peripheral blood. The receptors shown here come from a woman between 25 and 40 years old with COVID-19, enrolled during active disease.

This sequence joins TRBV4-2 and TRBJ1-4; D is unresolved. The CDR3 contains 18 residues. V lost 0 bases and J lost 1, with 15 bases in between. The germline V gene has CDR1 LGHNA and CDR2 YNFKEQ. The CDR3 region has the DNA TGTGCCAGCAGCCAAGATGCGCGGAGGGTCATAACTAATGAAAAACTGTTTTTT. Amino acids: CASSQDARRVITNEKLFF.

Written as DNA, the CDR3 is TGTGCCAGCAGTGATTATGGGGGGGTCACTGAAGCTTTCTTT. This encodes CASSDYGGVTEAFF. The genes are TRBV2 and TRBJ1-1; TRBD1 is a possible D gene (5 bases). This CDR3 is built from 14 residues. Trimming shortened V by 3 bases and J by 4 bases, and 12 bases separated the two germline ends. CDR1 is SNHLY, CDR2 FYNNEI, per germline.

The chain couples TRBV5-1 to TRBJ2-5, with D perhaps TRBD1 (6 bases). The CDR3 is 13 amino acids. Deletions cut 5 bases from V and 3 bases from J, with 11 bases between. CDR1 SGHRS and CDR2 YFSETQ come from the germline V gene. CDR3 residues: CASSQDSEETQYF. As DNA, the CDR3 is TGCGCCAGCAGTCAGGACAGTGAAGAGACCCAGTACTTC.

This sequence joins TRBV5-8 and TRBJ1-1; perhaps TRBD1 as D (5 bases). The germline CDR1 and CDR2 sequences are SGHTS and YDEGEE. The V and J ends lost 6 bases and 6 bases respectively, with 15 bases between them. The CDR3 sequence is 13 residues long. CDR3 residues: CASTLLDRSEAFF. In DNA, the CDR3 is TGTGCCAGCACCCTCCTCGACAGATCTGAAGCTTTCTTT.

CDR3 DNA: TGTGCCAGCAGCGCTCCCGGGACAGGGAACGAGCAGTACTTC. Amino acid sequence: CASSAPGTGNEQYF. The chain is built from TRBV7-9 and TRBJ2-7; 9 bases map to TRBD1. The germline V gene has CDR1 SEHNR and CDR2 FQNEAQ (reference sequence). This CDR3 is 14 amino acids long. The trim removed 5 bases at V and 5 bases at J, leaving 7 bases unmatched.

V is TRBV30 and J is TRBJ2-1; TRBD1 might be the D (5 bases). The CDR3 is made up of 14 amino acids. V gave up 0 bases and J gave up 5 bases, with 11 bases separating them. In germline, CDR1 is GTSNPN, CDR2 SVGIG (reference sequence). CDR3 DNA: TGTGCCTGGAGTGTCTTCAGGGCGAACAATGAGCAGTTCTTC. Amino acid sequence: CAWSVFRANNEQFF.

V is TRBV3-1 (or the pseudogene TRBV3-2) and J is TRBJ2-7; TRBD1 is a possible D gene (7 bases). This CDR3 is built from 15 residues. CDR1 LGHDT and CDR2 YNNKEL come from the germline V gene (reference sequence). Trimming removed 5 bases at V and 3 bases at J, with 17 bases between. CDR3 sequence: CASSAKGGQIYEQYF. The CDR3 DNA sequence: TGTGCCAGCAGCGCGAAGGGGGGACAGATCTACGAGCAGTACTTC.